Sequencing of this TCR beta chain was carried out in a study of cytomegalovirus exposure and HLA in healthy donors. The CDR3 covers 16 residues. CDR1 MNHEY and CDR2 SMNVEV come from the germline V gene (reference sequence). Trimming left V 1 base short and J 0 bases short, with 12 bases between. Study-level findings and limits: Analysis was carried out at a later point, and it linked a missense DCLRE1C variant to TCR beta V- and J-gene trimming. Earlier findings revealed that most TCR beta V segments proved productive either about 87% or about 30% of the time.

PCR was performed using 60 Vbeta and 13 Jbeta primers. Measured with immunoSEQ multiplex PCR; TCRdb has only the in-frame clones, and not every one. The sample lists roughly 150,000 clones; approximately 80% were seen once. This clone was seen only a few times. The antigen is not known. Participants comprised healthy donors of bone marrow. The sequence was collected from a male donor in good health and CMV-seronegative. The chain employs TRBV27 and TRBJ1-1; a possible D gene is TRBD1 (5 bases). Material for sequencing was PBMCs. The CDR3 region is CASSLYTGVMNTEAFF. CDR3 sequence (DNA): TGTGCCAGCAGTTTATATACAGGAGTGATGAACACTGAAGCTTTCTTT.